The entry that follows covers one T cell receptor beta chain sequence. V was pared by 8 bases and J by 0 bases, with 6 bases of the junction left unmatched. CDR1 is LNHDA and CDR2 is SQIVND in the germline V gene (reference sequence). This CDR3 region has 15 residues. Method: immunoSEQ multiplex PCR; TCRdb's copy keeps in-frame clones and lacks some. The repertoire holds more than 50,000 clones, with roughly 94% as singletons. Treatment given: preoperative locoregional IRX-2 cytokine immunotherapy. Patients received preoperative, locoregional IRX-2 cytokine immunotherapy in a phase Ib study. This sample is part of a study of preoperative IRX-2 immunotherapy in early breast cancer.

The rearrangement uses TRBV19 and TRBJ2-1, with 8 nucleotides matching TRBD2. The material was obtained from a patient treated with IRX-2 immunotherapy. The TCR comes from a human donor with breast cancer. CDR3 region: CASSPSGSSYNEQFF. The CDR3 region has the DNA TGTGCCAGTTCTCCCAGCGGGAGCTCCTACAATGAGCAGTTCTTC.